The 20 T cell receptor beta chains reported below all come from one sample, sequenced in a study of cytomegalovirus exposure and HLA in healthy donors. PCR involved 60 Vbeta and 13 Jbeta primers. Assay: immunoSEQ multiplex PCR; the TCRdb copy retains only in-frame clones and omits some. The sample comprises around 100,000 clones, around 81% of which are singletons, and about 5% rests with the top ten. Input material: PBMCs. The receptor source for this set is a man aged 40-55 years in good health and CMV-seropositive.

The CDR3 sequence: CASSQPGLVTQYF. CDR3 nucleotide sequence: TGTGCCAGCAGCCAGCCGGGACTAGTCACGCAGTATTTT. The V call is TRBV7-8, the J call TRBJ2-3, with 8 positions matching TRBD2. CDR3 length equals 13 residues. The ends lost 5 bases at V and 9 bases at J; junction bases unmatched: 7. In germline, CDR1 is SGHVS, CDR2 FQNEAQ.

The CDR3 coding sequence is TGTGCCAGCAGCTTGGATCTAGCTTCGGACGAGCAGTACTTC. It encodes CASSLDLASDEQYF. The chain employs TRBV5-4 and TRBJ2-7, with a possible D match to TRBD2 (5 bases). Germline assignment: CDR1 SGHNT and CDR2 YYREEE (reference sequence). The CDR3 runs 14 residues. V was clipped by 0 bases and J by 5 bases, with 12 bases between them.

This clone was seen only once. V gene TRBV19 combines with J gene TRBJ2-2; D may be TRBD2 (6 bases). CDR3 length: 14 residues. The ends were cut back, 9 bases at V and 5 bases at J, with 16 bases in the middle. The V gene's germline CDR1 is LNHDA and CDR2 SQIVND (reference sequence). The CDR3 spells CASAGTQVTGELFF. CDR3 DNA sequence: TGTGCCAGCGCCGGGACTCAAGTTACCGGGGAGCTGTTTTTT. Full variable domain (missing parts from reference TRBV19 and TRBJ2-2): DGGITQSPKYLFRKEGQNVTLSCEQNLNHDAMYWYRQDPGQGLRLIYYSQIVNDFQKGDIAEGYSVSREKKESFPLTVTSAQKNPTAFYLCASAGTQVTGELFFGEGSRLTVL.

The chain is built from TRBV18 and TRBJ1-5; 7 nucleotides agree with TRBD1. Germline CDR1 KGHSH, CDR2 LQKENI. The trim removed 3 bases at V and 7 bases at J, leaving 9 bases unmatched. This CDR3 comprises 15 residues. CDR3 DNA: TGTGCCAGCTCACCCCGGGACAGTTTTAGGCAGCCCCAGCATTTT. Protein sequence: CASSPRDSFRQPQHF. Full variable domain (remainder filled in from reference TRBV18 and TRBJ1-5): NAGVMQNPRHLVRRRGQEARLRCSPMKGHSHVYWYRQLPEEGLKFMVYLQKENIIDESGMPKERFSAEFPKEGPSILRIQQVVRGDSAAYFCASSPRDSFRQPQHFGDGTRLSIL.

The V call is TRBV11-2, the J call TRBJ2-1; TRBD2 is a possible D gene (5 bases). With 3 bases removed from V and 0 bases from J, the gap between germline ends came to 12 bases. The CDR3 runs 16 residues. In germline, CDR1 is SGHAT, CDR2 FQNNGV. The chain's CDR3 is CASSLGSGDSYNEQFF. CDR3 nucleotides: TGTGCCAGCAGCTTGGGGAGCGGAGACTCCTACAATGAGCAGTTCTTC.

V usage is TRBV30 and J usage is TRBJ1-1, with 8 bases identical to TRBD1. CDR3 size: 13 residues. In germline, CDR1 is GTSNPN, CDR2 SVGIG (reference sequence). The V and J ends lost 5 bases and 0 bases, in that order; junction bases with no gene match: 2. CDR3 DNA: TGTGCCTGGCGGACAGGGATGAACACTGAAGCTTTCTTT. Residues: CAWRTGMNTEAFF.

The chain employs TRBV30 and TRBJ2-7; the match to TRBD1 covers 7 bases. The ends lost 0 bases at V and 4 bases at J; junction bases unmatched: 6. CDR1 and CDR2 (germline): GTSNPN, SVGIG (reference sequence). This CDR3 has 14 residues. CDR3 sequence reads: CAWSVGTATYEQYF. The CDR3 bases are TGTGCCTGGAGTGTCGGGACAGCCACTTACGAGCAGTACTTC.

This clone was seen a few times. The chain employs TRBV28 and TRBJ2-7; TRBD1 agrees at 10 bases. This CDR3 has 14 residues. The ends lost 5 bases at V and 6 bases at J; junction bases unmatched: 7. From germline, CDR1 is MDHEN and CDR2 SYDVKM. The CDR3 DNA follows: TGTGCCAGCAGTCCCCCCGGGACAGGGGCCGAGCAGTACTTC. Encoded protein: CASSPPGTGAEQYF.

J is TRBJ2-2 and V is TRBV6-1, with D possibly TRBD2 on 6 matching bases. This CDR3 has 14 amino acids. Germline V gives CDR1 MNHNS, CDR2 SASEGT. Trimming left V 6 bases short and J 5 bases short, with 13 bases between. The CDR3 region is CASSPRGFTGELFF. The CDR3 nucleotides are TGTGCCAGCAGCCCCCGGGGGTTTACCGGGGAGCTGTTTTTT.

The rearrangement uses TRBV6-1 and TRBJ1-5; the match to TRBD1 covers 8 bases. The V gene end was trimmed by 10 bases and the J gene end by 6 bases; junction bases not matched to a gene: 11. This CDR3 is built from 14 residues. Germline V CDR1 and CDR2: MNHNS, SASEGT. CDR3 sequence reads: CATAGGAEAQPQHF. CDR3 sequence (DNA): TGTGCCACCGCAGGGGGCGCGGAGGCTCAGCCCCAGCATTTT.

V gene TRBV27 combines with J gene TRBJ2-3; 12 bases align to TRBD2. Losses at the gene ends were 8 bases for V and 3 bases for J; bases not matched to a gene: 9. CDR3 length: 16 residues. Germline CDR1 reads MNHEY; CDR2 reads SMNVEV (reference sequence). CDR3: CASRKTSGSGTDTQYF. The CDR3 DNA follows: TGTGCCAGCCGGAAGACTAGCGGGAGTGGTACAGATACGCAGTATTTT.

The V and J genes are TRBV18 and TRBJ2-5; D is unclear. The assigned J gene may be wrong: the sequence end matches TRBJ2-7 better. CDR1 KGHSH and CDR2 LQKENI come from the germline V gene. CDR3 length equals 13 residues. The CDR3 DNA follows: TGTGCCAGCTCACCCGCGGAGTCATACGAGCAGTACTTC. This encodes CASSPAESYEQYF.

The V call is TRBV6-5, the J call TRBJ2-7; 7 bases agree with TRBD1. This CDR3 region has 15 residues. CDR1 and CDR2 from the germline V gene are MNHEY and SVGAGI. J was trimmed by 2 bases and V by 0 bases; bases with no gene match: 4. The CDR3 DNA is TGTGCCAGCAGTTACTCGGACAGGCCTACCTACGAGCAGTACTTC. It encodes CASSYSDRPTYEQYF.

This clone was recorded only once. In DNA, the CDR3 is TGTGCCAGTAGTTCCGCGACAGGGACACCCCTCCACTTT. This translates into CASSSATGTPLHF. The chain combines TRBV19 with TRBJ1-6, with 7 bases identical to TRBD1. Germline V CDR1 and CDR2: LNHDA, SQIVND (reference sequence). V was pared by 5 bases and J by 11 bases, with 6 bases of the junction left unmatched. This CDR3 has 13 amino acids.

In DNA, the CDR3 is TGTGCCAGTAGTACCGACAGCTACGGGGGAAACACCATATATTTT. Its protein is CASSTDSYGGNTIYF. J is TRBJ1-3 and V is TRBV19, with D perhaps matching TRBD1 (5 bases). Per germline, CDR1 LNHDA and CDR2 SQIVND (reference sequence). The CDR3 totals 15 residues. V lost 4 bases and J lost 4, with 14 bases in between.

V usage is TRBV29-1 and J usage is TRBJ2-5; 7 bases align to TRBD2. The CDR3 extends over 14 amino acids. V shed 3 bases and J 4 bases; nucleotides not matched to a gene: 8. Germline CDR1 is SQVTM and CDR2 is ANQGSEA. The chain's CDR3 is CSVDGQGGIETQYF. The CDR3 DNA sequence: TGCAGCGTTGACGGGCAGGGAGGGATAGAGACCCAGTACTTC.

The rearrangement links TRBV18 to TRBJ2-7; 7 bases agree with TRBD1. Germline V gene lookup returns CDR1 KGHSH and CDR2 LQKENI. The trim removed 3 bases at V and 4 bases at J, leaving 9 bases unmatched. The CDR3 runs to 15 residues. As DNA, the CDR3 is TGTGCCAGCTCACCGACCGGGACAGCGGCATACGAGCAGTACTTC. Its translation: CASSPTGTAAYEQYF.

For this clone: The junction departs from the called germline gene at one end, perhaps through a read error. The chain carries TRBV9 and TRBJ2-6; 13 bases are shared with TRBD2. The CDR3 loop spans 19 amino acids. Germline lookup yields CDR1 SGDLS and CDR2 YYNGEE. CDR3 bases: TGTGCCAGCAGCCTTGGACTAGCGGGGGACCCCTCTGGGGCCAACGGCCTGACTTTC. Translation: CASSLGLAGDPSGANGLTF.

The CDR3 reads CSVETGGNNYGYTF. In nucleotides, the CDR3 is TGCAGCGTGGAGACAGGGGGGAATAACTATGGCTACACCTTC. The genes are TRBV29-1 and TRBJ1-2, with 9 bases that match TRBD1. This CDR3 region has 14 residues. The germline V gene encodes CDR1 SQVTM and CDR2 ANQGSEA. The J segment lost 1 base and the V segment lost 6 bases, leaving 6 bases of the junction unmatched. The variable domain in full, completed from reference TRBV29-1 and TRBJ1-2, reads SAVISQKPSRDICQRGTSLTIQCQVDSQVTMMFWYRQQPGQSLTLIATANQGSEATYESGFVIDKFPISRPNLTFSTLTVSNMSPEDSSIYLCSVETGGNNYGYTFGSGTRLTVV.

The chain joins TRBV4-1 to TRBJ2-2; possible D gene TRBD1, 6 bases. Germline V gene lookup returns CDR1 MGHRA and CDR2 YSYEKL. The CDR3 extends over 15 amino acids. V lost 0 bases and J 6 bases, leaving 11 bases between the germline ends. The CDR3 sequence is CASSQDYRVAGELFF. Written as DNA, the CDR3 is TGCGCCAGCAGCCAAGATTACAGGGTAGCCGGGGAGCTGTTTTTT.